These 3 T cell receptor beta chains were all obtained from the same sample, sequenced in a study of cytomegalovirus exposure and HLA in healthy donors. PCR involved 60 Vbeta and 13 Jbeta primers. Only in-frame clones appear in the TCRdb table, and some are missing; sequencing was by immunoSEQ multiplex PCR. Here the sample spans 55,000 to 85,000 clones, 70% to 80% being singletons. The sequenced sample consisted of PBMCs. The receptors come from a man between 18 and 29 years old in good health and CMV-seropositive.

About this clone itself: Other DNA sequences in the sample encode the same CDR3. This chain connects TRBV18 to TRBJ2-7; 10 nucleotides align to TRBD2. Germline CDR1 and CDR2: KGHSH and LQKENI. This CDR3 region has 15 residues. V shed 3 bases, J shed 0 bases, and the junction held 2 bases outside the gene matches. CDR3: CASSPPSGSSYEQYF. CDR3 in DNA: TGTGCCAGCTCACCGCCTAGCGGGAGCTCCTACGAGCAGTACTTC.

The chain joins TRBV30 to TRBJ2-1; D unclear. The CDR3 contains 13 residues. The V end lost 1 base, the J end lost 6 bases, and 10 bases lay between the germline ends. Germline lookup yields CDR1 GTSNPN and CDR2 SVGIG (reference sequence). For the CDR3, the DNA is TGTGCCTGGAGTGGGAGTAACTCCAATGAGCAGTTCTTC. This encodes CAWSGSNSNEQFF.

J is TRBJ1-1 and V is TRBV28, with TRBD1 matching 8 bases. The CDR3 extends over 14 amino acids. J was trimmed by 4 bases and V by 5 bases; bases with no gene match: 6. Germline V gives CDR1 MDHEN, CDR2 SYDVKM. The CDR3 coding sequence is TGTGCCAGCAGTATGGGACAGGTATTCACTGAAGCTTTCTTT. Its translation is CASSMGQVFTEAFF.